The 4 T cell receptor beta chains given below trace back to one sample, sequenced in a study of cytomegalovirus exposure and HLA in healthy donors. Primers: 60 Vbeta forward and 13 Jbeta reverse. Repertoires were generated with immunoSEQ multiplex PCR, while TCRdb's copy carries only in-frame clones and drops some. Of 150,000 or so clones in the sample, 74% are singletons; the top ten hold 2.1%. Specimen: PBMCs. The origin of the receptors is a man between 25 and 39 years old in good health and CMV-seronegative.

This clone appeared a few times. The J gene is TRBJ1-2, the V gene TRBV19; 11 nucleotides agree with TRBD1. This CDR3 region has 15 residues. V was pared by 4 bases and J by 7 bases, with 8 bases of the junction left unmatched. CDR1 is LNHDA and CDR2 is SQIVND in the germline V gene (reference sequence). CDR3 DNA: TGTGCCAGTAGTACCTACGGGACAGGGGGATCTGGCTACACCTTC. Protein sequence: CASSTYGTGGSGYTF.

The CDR3 here is CASSPNSQANEKLFF. CDR3 nucleotides: TGTGCCAGCAGCCCGAACAGTCAAGCAAATGAAAAACTGTTTTTT. V usage is TRBV14 and J usage is TRBJ1-4; no definite D call. V was cut by 4 bases and J by 5 bases, with 14 bases left in between. This CDR3 has 15 residues. Germline loops: CDR1 SGHDN, CDR2 FVKESK.

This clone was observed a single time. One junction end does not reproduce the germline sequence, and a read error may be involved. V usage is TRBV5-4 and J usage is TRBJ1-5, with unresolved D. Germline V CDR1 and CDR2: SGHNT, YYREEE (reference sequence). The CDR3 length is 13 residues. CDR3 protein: CASSLDSHQPQHF. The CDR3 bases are TGTGCCAGCAGCTTAGATAGCCATCAGCCCCAGCATTTT.

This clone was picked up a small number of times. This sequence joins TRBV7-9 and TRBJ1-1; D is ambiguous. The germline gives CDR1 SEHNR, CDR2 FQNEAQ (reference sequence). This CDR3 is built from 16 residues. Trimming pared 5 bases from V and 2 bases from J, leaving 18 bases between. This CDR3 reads CASSPLQSAGNTEAFF. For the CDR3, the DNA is TGTGCCAGCAGCCCCCTTCAGAGCGCGGGTAACACTGAAGCTTTCTTT.